This TCR beta chain was captured in a study of T cell changes during pregnancy in multiple sclerosis. This table comes from immunoSEQ multiplex PCR, and its TCRdb copy is limited to in-frame clones, with some not included. Of approximately 88,000 clones listed, 94% are singletons. CDR3 length equals 12 residues. Germline lookup yields CDR1 SGHNT and CDR2 YYREEE (reference sequence). With V trimmed by 5 bases and J by 5 bases, 4 bases remained unmatched. This sequence was found in a female donor with multiple sclerosis, enrolled in a pregnancy study. The genes are TRBV5-4 and TRBJ2-7; TRBD1 agrees at 7 bases. The material sequenced was peripheral blood, taken in the third trimester of pregnancy. CDR3 in DNA: TGTGCCAGCAGTTCCGACAGGGACGAGCAGTACTTC. Translating it yields CASSSDRDEQYF.